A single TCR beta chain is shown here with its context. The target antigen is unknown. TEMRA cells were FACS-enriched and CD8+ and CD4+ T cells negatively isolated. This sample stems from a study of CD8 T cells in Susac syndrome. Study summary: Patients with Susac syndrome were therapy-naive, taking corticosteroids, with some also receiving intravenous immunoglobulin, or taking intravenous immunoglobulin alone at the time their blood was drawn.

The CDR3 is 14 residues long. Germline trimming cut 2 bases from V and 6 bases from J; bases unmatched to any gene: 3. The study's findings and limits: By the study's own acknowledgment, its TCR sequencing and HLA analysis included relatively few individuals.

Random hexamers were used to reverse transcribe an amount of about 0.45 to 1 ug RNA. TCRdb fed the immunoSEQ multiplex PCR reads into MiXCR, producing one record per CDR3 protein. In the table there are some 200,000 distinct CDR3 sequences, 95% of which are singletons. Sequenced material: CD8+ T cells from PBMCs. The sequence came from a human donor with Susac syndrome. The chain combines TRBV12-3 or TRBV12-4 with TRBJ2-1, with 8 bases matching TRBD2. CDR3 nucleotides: TGTGCCAGCAGTTTATCCGGGACTAGCAATGAGCAGTTCTTC. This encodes CASSLSGTSNEQFF.